Sequencing of this T cell receptor beta chain was carried out in a study of OX40 agonist ivuxolimab in advanced cancers. The wider study: Patients undergoing dose escalation presented with hepatocellular carcinoma, melanoma, renal cell or head and neck cancer.

The data were produced by immunoSEQ multiplex PCR, yet TCRdb's version contains in-frame clones alone and is incomplete. This repertoire shows 65,000 to 80,000 clones, 85% to 90% found once; its top ten account for 10% to 15%. The trim removed 3 bases at V and 4 bases at J, leaving 3 bases unmatched. Germline lookup yields CDR1 SGHRS and CDR2 YFSETQ. This CDR3 is built from 14 residues. The TCR sequence derives from an adult with an advanced solid tumor such as melanoma, head and neck, liver or kidney cancer. The sequencing used CD4+ or CD8+ T cells sorted from blood, collected in a trial of the OX40 agonist ivuxolimab. The rearrangement joins TRBV5-1 to TRBJ2-3; 9 bases align to TRBD1. The CDR3 spells CASSSGQGSDTQYF. CDR3 DNA: TGCGCCAGCAGCTCGGGACAGGGATCAGATACGCAGTATTTT. Full variable domain (missing parts from reference TRBV5-1 and TRBJ2-3): KAGVTQTPRYLIKTRGQQVTLSCSPISGHRSVSWYQQTPGQGLQFLFEYFSETQRNKGNFPGRFSGRQFSNSRSEMNVSTLELGDSALYLCASSSGQGSDTQYFGPGTRLTVL.